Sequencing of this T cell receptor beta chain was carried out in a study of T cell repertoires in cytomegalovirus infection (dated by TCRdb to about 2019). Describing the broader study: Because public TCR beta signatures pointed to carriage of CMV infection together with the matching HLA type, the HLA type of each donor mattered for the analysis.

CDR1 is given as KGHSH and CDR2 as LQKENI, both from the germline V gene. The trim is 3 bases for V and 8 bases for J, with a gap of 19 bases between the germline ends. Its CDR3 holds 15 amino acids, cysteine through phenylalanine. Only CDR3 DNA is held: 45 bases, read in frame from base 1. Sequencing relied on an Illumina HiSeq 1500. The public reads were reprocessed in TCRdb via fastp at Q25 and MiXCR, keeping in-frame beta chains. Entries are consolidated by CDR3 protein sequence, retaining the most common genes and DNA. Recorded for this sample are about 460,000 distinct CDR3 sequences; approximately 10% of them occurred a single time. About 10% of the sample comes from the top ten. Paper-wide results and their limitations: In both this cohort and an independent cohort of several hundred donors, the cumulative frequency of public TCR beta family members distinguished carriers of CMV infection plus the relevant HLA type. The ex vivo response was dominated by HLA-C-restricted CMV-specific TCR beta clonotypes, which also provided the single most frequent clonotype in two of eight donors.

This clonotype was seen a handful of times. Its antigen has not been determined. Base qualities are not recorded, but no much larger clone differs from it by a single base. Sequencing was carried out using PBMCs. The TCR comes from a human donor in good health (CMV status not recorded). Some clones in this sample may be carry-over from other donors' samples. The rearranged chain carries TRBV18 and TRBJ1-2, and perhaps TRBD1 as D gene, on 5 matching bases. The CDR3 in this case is CASSPKQEGNRGYTF. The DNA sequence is TGTGCCAGCTCACCGAAACAGGAGGGCAACCGCGGCTACACCTTC.